These 24 T cell receptor beta chains were sequenced from one sample in a study of shared clonotypes between healthy human individuals. The table came from immunoSEQ multiplex PCR; TCRdb's copy has only in-frame clones and leaves some out. This table has around 700,000 clones, about two thirds appearing once. Sequenced input: memory CD4+ T cells sorted from blood. Subset here: CD45RA-negative fraction. Source of these receptors: a woman between 25 and 40 years old in good health.

The rearrangement links TRBV6-4 to TRBJ2-1; D is possibly TRBD1 (5 bases). V shed 4 bases and J shed 10 bases, with 17 bases lying between them. The germline V gene has CDR1 MRHNA and CDR2 SNTAGT. CDR3 length: 14 residues. As DNA, the CDR3 is TGTGCCAGCAGTGTGACAGATCCCCCAGCCGAGCAGTTCTTC. This translates into CASSVTDPPAEQFF.

V is TRBV11-2 and J is TRBJ1-2; no clear D. CDR1 is SGHAT and CDR2 is FQNNGV in the germline V gene. The CDR3 is made up of 14 amino acids. Trimming cost V 7 bases and J 9 bases, with 21 bases left between them. The CDR3 region has the DNA TGTGCCAGCAACCCGACCCCGGGGAGTGTACGCTACACCTTC. This sequence encodes CASNPTPGSVRYTF.

V usage is TRBV28 and J usage is TRBJ2-1; the match to TRBD2 covers 7 bases. Germline V gene data show CDR1 as MDHEN and CDR2 as SYDVKM. Unmatched junction bases numbered 8, after V lost 6 bases and J lost 6 bases. This CDR3 has 14 residues. CDR3 loop: CASSPGLPPNEQFF. In DNA, the CDR3 is TGTGCCAGCAGCCCGGGACTACCACCCAATGAGCAGTTCTTC.

V gene TRBV4-1 combines with J gene TRBJ2-7; D is unclear. CDR3 length: 16 residues. Germline-derived CDR1 and CDR2 are MGHRA and YSYEKL. V was cut by 2 bases and J by 1 base, with 15 bases left in between. Here the CDR3 DNA reads TGCGCCAGCAGCCAATCTGTCTTTACGTCGTCCTACGAGCAGTACTTC. Translating it yields CASSQSVFTSSYEQYF.

V usage is TRBV5-1 and J usage is TRBJ1-2; TRBD1 agrees at 8 bases. Germline V gives CDR1 SGHRS, CDR2 YFSETQ. The CDR3 runs to 14 residues. V was pared by 0 bases and J by 7 bases, with 5 bases of the junction left unmatched. The CDR3 region is CASSLATGGSGYTF. CDR3 DNA sequence: TGCGCCAGCAGCTTGGCCACAGGGGGTAGTGGCTACACCTTC.

The chain is built from TRBV2 and TRBJ1-2, with 12 positions matching TRBD1. Germline CDR1 and CDR2: SNHLY and FYNNEI. The CDR3 runs 15 residues. Germline trimming cut 4 bases from V and 8 bases from J; bases unmatched to any gene: 8. The CDR3 region is CASSVMGQGARGYTF. CDR3 nucleotides: TGTGCCAGCAGTGTGATGGGACAGGGGGCGCGAGGCTACACCTTC.

There are many counts of this clone. This sequence joins TRBV7-6 and TRBJ2-5; TRBD2 aligns across 7 bases. V shed 5 bases and J 5 bases; nucleotides not matched to a gene: 14. CDR3 length equals 16 residues. Germline CDR1 SGHVS, CDR2 FNYEAQ. This CDR3 reads CASSPIKLGGSETQYF. The CDR3 region has the DNA TGTGCCAGCAGCCCTATTAAACTGGGGGGGTCGGAGACCCAGTACTTC.

The chain joins TRBV7-9 to TRBJ1-2; no definite D call. V was shortened by 0 bases and J by 8 bases, with 16 bases between the two germline ends. Germline V lookup: CDR1 SEHNR, CDR2 FQNEAQ (reference sequence). The CDR3 sequence is 15 residues long. CDR3: CASSLAGRAVGGYTF. The DNA for the CDR3 is TGTGCCAGCAGCTTAGCGGGCCGCGCGGTGGGCGGCTACACCTTC. The full variable domain, rest sourced from reference TRBV7-9 and TRBJ1-2, is DTGVSQNPRHKITKRGQNVTFRCDPISEHNRLYWYRQTLGQGPEFLTYFQNEAQLEKSRLLSDRFSAERPKGSFSTLEIQRTEQGDSAMYLCASSLAGRAVGGYTFGSGTRLTVV.

V usage is TRBV6-5 and J usage is TRBJ1-1; D uncertain. There are 16 residues in the CDR3. V gave up 0 bases and J gave up 2 bases, with 13 bases separating them. CDR1 and CDR2 from the germline V gene are MNHEY and SVGAGI. CDR3 nucleotide sequence: TGTGCCAGCAGTTACTCGACGGGATTCCAAAACACTGAAGCTTTCTTT. It yields the protein CASSYSTGFQNTEAFF.

The chain combines TRBV5-1 with TRBJ2-1; the match to TRBD1 covers 9 bases. From germline, CDR1 is SGHRS and CDR2 YFSETQ. Trimming cost V 0 bases and J 5 bases; bases outside gene matches: 6. The CDR3 extends over 16 amino acids. The CDR3, as DNA: TGCGCCAGCAGCTTGGCCCCCGGGACAGGGAACAATGAGCAGTTCTTC. Translation: CASSLAPGTGNNEQFF.

The gene calls are TRBV30 and TRBJ2-1; a possible D gene is TRBD2 (7 bases). Germline V gene data show CDR1 as GTSNPN and CDR2 as SVGIG (reference sequence). CDR3 length: 19 residues. The V end was cut by 3 bases, the J end by 2 bases, with 26 bases between. CDR3 sequence: CAWRVNGVVGGTTYNEQFF. The CDR3, as DNA: TGTGCCTGGAGGGTAAATGGGGTAGTGGGAGGGACAACCTACAATGAGCAGTTCTTC.

This clone was seen a handful of times. The V call is TRBV10-3, the J call TRBJ2-1; D perhaps matches TRBD2 (5 bases). CDR3 length equals 15 residues. V lost 3 bases and J 7 bases, leaving 16 bases between the germline ends. From germline, CDR1 is ENHRY and CDR2 SYGVKD. DNA for the CDR3: TGTGCCATCAGTGACGGGGTAGGGCGGCCTAATGAGCAGTTCTTC. The encoded protein is CAISDGVGRPNEQFF.

Here the CDR3 DNA reads TGTGCCAGCAGCTTTTCAGGACTAGCGGCAATAGATACGCAGTATTTT. It codes for CASSFSGLAAIDTQYF. The chain joins TRBV7-9 to TRBJ2-3; TRBD2 agrees at 10 bases. Germline V gene data show CDR1 as SEHNR and CDR2 as FQNEAQ (reference sequence). Germline trimming cut 3 bases from V and 5 bases from J; bases unmatched to any gene: 8. The CDR3 has 16 residues.

The genes are TRBV4-1 and TRBJ2-1; 7 positions match TRBD1. From germline, CDR1 is MGHRA and CDR2 YSYEKL. The V and J ends lost 0 bases and 8 bases, in that order; junction bases with no gene match: 4. The CDR3 is 14 amino acids. This chain's CDR3 is CASSQEIQGHEQFF. The CDR3 coding sequence is TGCGCCAGCAGCCAAGAGATACAGGGGCATGAGCAGTTCTTC.

This clone was seen only a few times. The chain recombines TRBV2 with TRBJ2-4; D may be TRBD2 (5 bases). This CDR3 has 15 amino acids. CDR1 is SNHLY, CDR2 FYNNEI, per germline. V was shortened by 3 bases and J by 6 bases, with 15 bases between the two germline ends. CDR3 protein: CASSEIRGLGNIQYF. The CDR3, as DNA: TGTGCCAGCAGTGAGATTCGGGGTCTAGGAAACATTCAGTACTTC.

This clone was observed a few times. The chain couples TRBV28 to TRBJ1-4; weak D call: TRBD1 (5 bases). Germline V gives CDR1 MDHEN, CDR2 SYDVKM. Trimming removed 2 bases at V and 7 bases at J, with 14 bases between. This CDR3 contains 15 residues. In DNA, the CDR3 is TGTGCCAGCAGTTTAAAGACGGGGGGGAGTGAAAAACTGTTTTTT. Translating gives CASSLKTGGSEKLFF.

The rearrangement links TRBV7-8 to TRBJ1-3; D is unresolved. The CDR3 consists of 13 residues. V was cut by 1 base and J by 7 bases, with 8 bases left in between. Germline CDR1 is SGHVS and CDR2 is FQNEAQ. The CDR3 nucleotides read TGTGCCAGCAGCTTAGGTGGCAGTAACACCATATATTTT. It is translated as CASSLGGSNTIYF.

This rearrangement joins TRBV23-1 to TRBJ2-7; tentatively, D is TRBD2 (6 bases). TRBV23-1 is annotated as an ORF whose role is uncertain. The CDR3 consists of 17 residues. Trimming removed 1 base at V and 2 bases at J, with 18 bases between. In DNA, the CDR3 is TGCGCCAGCAGTCAATTGCCCGGACTAAACGTACCCTACGAGCAGTACTTC. It yields the protein CASSQLPGLNVPYEQYF.

V and J are TRBV25-1 and TRBJ2-7; D call uncertain. Germline-derived CDR1 and CDR2 are MGHDK and SYGVNS. V was clipped by 2 bases and J by 6 bases, with 14 bases between them. The CDR3 consists of 14 residues. The CDR3 DNA reads as TGTGCCAGCAGTGAAAGCTTGGTAGGGATCGAGCAGTACTTC. Translated: CASSESLVGIEQYF.

This clone was detected only a few times. In the same sample, other DNA sequences code for this CDR3. The rearrangement joins TRBV5-1 to TRBJ2-3; 12 bases match TRBD1. Germline lookup yields CDR1 SGHRS and CDR2 YFSETQ. CDR3 length equals 16 residues. V gave up 3 bases and J gave up 2 bases; unmatched junction bases: 4. DNA of the CDR3: TGCGCCAGCAGCTGGGGACAGGGGGCTATCACAGATACGCAGTATTTT. It specifies CASSWGQGAITDTQYF.

In its sample, this clone was seen a few times. The chain couples TRBV30 to TRBJ1-3; D is ambiguous. CDR1 is GTSNPN, CDR2 SVGIG, per germline (reference sequence). This CDR3 contains 15 residues. V was shortened by 0 bases and J by 0 bases, with 9 bases between the two germline ends. The CDR3 reads CAWSVQLSSGNTIYF. The DNA of the CDR3 is TGTGCCTGGAGTGTACAGCTTAGCTCTGGAAACACCATATATTTT.

This clone occurred once. The V call is TRBV27, the J call TRBJ2-5; 11 bases are a match to TRBD2. This CDR3 comprises 17 residues. Trimming removed 4 bases from V and 2 bases from J; junction bases left unmatched: 9. CDR1 MNHEY and CDR2 SMNVEV come from the germline V gene (reference sequence). The CDR3 here is CASSSLRRLAGQETQYF. DNA for the CDR3: TGTGCCAGCAGTTCACTCCGGAGACTAGCGGGACAAGAGACCCAGTACTTC.

This clone was picked up one time. The genes are TRBV27 and TRBJ2-7; D is undetermined. The CDR3 sequence is 18 residues long. Trimming shortened V by 3 bases and J by 2 bases, and 23 bases separated the two germline ends. Germline V gives CDR1 MNHEY, CDR2 SMNVEV (reference sequence). Here the CDR3 reads CASSLGFPTPRGTYEQYF. DNA for the CDR3: TGTGCCAGCAGTTTGGGCTTCCCAACCCCCCGTGGGACCTACGAGCAGTACTTC.

The CDR3 spells CASSYGRNTEAFF. The CDR3 bases are TGTGCCAGCAGTTACGGTCGGAACACTGAAGCTTTCTTT. The chain uses TRBV6-6 and TRBJ1-1; no clear D gene. The CDR3 consists of 13 residues. V was trimmed by 2 bases and J by 1 base, leaving 5 bases between them. Germline V lookup: CDR1 MNHNY, CDR2 SVGAGI (reference sequence).